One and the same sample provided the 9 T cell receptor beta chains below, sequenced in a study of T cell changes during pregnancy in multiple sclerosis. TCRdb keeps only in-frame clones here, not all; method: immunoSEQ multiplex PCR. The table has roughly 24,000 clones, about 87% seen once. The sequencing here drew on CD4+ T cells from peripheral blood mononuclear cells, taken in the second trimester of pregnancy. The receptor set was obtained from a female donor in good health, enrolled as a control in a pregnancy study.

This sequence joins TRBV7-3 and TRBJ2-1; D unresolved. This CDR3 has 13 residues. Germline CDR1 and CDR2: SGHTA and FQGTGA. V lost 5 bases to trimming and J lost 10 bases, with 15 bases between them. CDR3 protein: CASSPAGGPEQFF. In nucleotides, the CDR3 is TGTGCCAGCAGCCCCGCAGGTGGCCCGGAGCAGTTCTTC.

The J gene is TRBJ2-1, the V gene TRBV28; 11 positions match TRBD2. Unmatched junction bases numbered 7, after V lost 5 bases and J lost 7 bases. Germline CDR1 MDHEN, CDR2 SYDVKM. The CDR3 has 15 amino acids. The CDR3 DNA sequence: TGTGCCAGCAGTCGATTAGCGGGAGGGAGGAATGAGCAGTTCTTC. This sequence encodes CASSRLAGGRNEQFF.

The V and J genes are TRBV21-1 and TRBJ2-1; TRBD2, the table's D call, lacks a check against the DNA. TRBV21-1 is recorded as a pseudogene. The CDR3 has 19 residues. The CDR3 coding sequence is TGTGCCAGCAGCAAAGGGGGGACTAGCGGGGGGAGCTCCTACAATGAGCAGTTCTTC. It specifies CASSKGGTSGGSSYNEQFF.

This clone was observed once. CDR3 residues: CASSFSGLAGATGELFF. CDR3 nucleotide sequence: TGTGCCAGCAGTTTCTCGGGACTAGCGGGAGCCACCGGGGAGCTGTTTTTT. The V call is TRBV28, the J call TRBJ2-2, with TRBD2 matching 14 bases. This CDR3 spans 17 amino acids. Germline CDR1 MDHEN, CDR2 SYDVKM. The trim removed 3 bases at V and 4 bases at J, leaving 4 bases unmatched. Together with reference TRBV28 and TRBJ2-2, the CDR3 gives the full variable domain: DVKVTQSSRYLVKRTGEKVFLECVQDMDHENMFWYRQDPGLGLRLIYFSYDVKMKEKGDIPEGYSVSREKKERFSLILESASTNQTSMYLCASSFSGLAGATGELFFGEGSRLTVL.

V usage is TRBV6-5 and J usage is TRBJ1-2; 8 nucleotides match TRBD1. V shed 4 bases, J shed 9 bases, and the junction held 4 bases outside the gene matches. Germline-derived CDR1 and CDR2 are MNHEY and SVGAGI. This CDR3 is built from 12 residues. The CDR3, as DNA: TGTGCCAGCAGTTTTCAGGGGGCTCGCTACACCTTC. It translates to CASSFQGARYTF.

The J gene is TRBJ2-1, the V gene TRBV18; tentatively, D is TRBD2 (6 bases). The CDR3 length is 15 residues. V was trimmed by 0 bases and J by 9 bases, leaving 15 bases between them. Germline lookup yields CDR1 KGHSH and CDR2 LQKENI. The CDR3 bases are TGTGCCAGCTCACCACCGACCGGAGGGTGGGGTGAGCAGTTCTTC. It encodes CASSPPTGGWGEQFF. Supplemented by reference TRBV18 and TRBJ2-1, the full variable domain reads NAGVMQNPRHLVRRRGQEARLRCSPMKGHSHVYWYRQLPEEGLKFMVYLQKENIIDESGMPKERFSAEFPKEGPSILRIQQVVRGDSAAYFCASSPPTGGWGEQFFGPGTRLTVL.

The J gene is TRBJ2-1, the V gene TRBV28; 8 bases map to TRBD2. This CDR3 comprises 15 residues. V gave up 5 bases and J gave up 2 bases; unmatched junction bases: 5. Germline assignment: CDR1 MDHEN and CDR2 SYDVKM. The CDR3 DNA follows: TGTGCCAGCAGTCCAACTAGCGGCCCCTACAATGAGCAGTTCTTC. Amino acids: CASSPTSGPYNEQFF.

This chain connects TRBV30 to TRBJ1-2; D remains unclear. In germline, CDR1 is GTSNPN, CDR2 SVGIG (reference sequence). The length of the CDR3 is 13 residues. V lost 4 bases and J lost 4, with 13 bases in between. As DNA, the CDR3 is TGTGCCTGGAAACCCGGGAGAATCTATGGCTACACCTTC. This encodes CAWKPGRIYGYTF.

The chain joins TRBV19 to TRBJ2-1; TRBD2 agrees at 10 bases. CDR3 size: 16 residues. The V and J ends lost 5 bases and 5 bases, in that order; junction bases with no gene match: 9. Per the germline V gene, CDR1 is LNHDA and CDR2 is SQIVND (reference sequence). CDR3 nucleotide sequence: TGTGCCAGTAGTGTCTTGACTAGCGGGTACCACAATGAGCAGTTCTTC. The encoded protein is CASSVLTSGYHNEQFF.